These 27 T cell receptor beta chains came from one sample sequenced in a study of shared clonotypes between healthy human individuals. The assay was immunoSEQ multiplex PCR, and TCRdb's table has in-frame clones only and misses some. The table lists approximately 400,000 clones, about 96% of them singletons. The material sequenced was memory CD8+ T cells sorted from blood. This sample's subset: CD45RO+ cells pooled with CCR7-negative TemRA cells. Source of these receptors: a man younger than 45 in good health.

This chain links TRBV6-5 with TRBJ1-2; the match to TRBD1 covers 8 bases. V lost 2 bases and J lost 3; bases outside the gene matches: 8. CDR1 and CDR2 (germline): MNHEY, SVGAGI. The CDR3 is made up of 16 amino acids. CDR3 sequence (DNA): TGTGCCAGCAGTTACACCCGACAGGGGAGGGACTATGGCTACACCTTC. This codes for CASSYTRQGRDYGYTF.

The chain uses TRBV5-1 and TRBJ1-2; D gene uncertain. Germline loops: CDR1 SGHRS, CDR2 YFSETQ. V shed 3 bases and J shed 2 bases, with 5 bases lying between them. CDR3 length: 12 residues. The CDR3 nucleotides are TGCGCCAGCAGCTCCCAGAACTATGGCTACACCTTC. This translates into CASSSQNYGYTF.

The chain carries TRBV4-2 and TRBJ1-1; 8 nucleotides line up with TRBD1. J gave up 3 bases and V 4 bases, and 10 bases lay outside the gene matches. Germline V gives CDR1 LGHNA, CDR2 YNFKEQ. The CDR3 totals 16 residues. CDR3 sequence reads: CASSPGTGLRDTEAFF. The CDR3, as DNA: TGTGCCAGCAGCCCCGGGACAGGCCTGAGGGACACTGAAGCTTTCTTT.

This rearrangement joins TRBV13 to TRBJ2-7; D possibly uses TRBD1 or TRBD2 (7 bases each). Looked up from germline, CDR1 is PRHDT and CDR2 is FYEKMQ (reference sequence). V lost 2 bases, J lost 3 bases, and 26 bases lay in between. This CDR3 contains 19 residues. The CDR3 loop is CASSLMQGTVAGGNYEQYF. In nucleotides, the CDR3 is TGTGCCAGCAGCTTAATGCAGGGGACAGTAGCGGGTGGGAACTACGAGCAGTACTTC.

The CDR3 region is CASSQASKPAGELFF. The CDR3 DNA reads as TGTGCCAGCAGCCAAGCCTCTAAACCAGCCGGGGAGCTGTTTTTT. This chain links TRBV4-2 with TRBJ2-2; D call uncertain. The CDR3 runs to 15 residues. V lost 1 base and J lost 6, with 12 bases in between. Germline V CDR1 and CDR2: LGHNA, YNFKEQ.

The rearrangement links TRBV10-3 to TRBJ2-7; TRBD2 aligns across 7 bases. The V and J ends lost 0 bases and 5 bases, in that order; junction bases with no gene match: 7. This CDR3 has 15 amino acids. Germline assignment: CDR1 ENHRY and CDR2 SYGVKD. The CDR3 sequence: CAISESRSGGDEQYF. Written as DNA, the CDR3 is TGTGCCATCAGTGAGTCGCGGTCGGGGGGAGACGAGCAGTACTTC.

The rearrangement joins TRBV5-1 to TRBJ2-1, with D maybe TRBD2 (5 bases). Trimming shortened V by 0 bases and J by 0 bases, and 16 bases separated the two germline ends. Per germline, CDR1 SGHRS and CDR2 YFSETQ. The CDR3 consists of 18 residues. CDR3 residues: CASSLAVAPRSSYNEQFF. The CDR3 bases are TGCGCCAGCAGCTTGGCAGTAGCGCCCCGAAGCTCCTACAATGAGCAGTTCTTC.

The rearrangement uses TRBV7-9 and TRBJ2-1; D is undetermined. V shed 2 bases and J shed 6 bases, with 14 bases lying between them. The CDR3 sequence is 15 residues long. Germline V gives CDR1 SEHNR, CDR2 FQNEAQ (reference sequence). CDR3 region: CASSLLGRTTNEQFF. In nucleotides, the CDR3 is TGTGCCAGCAGCTTATTGGGCCGGACCACCAATGAGCAGTTCTTC. Complete variable domain (other parts from reference TRBV7-9 and TRBJ2-1): DTGVSQNPRHKITKRGQNVTFRCDPISEHNRLYWYRQTLGQGPEFLTYFQNEAQLEKSRLLSDRFSAERPKGSFSTLEIQRTEQGDSAMYLCASSLLGRTTNEQFFGPGTRLTVL.

The chain links TRBV10-3 to TRBJ2-5; D is unclear. There are 14 residues in the CDR3. V shed 4 bases and J shed 1 base, with 10 bases lying between them. The germline gives CDR1 ENHRY, CDR2 SYGVKD. CDR3 sequence reads: CAISAVDGQETQYF. The CDR3, as DNA: TGTGCCATCAGTGCCGTAGACGGCCAAGAGACCCAGTACTTC.

The V call is TRBV6-5, the J call TRBJ2-3, with 8 nucleotides matching TRBD2. CDR1 is MNHEY and CDR2 is SVGAGI in the germline V gene. V dropped 6 bases and J dropped 3; count of bases not matched to a gene: 8. The CDR3 extends over 15 amino acids. The CDR3 region is CASRRAGVVTDTQYF. CDR3 coding DNA: TGTGCCAGCAGGAGAGCGGGAGTAGTAACAGATACGCAGTATTTT.

A single count supports this clone. The V call is TRBV4-2, the J call TRBJ2-2; D call uncertain. The germline gives CDR1 LGHNA, CDR2 YNFKEQ. CDR3 length: 15 amino acids. Trimming took off 1 base at V and 5 bases at J, with 11 bases between the two ends. CDR3 nucleotides: TGTGCCAGCAGCCAAGGACGGGCGGATACCGGGGAGCTGTTTTTT. Its protein product is CASSQGRADTGELFF.

The J gene is TRBJ2-7, the V gene TRBV6-6, with a weak D call TRBD1 (6 bases). This CDR3 has 16 amino acids. CDR1 MNHNY and CDR2 SVGAGI come from the germline V gene (reference sequence). V lost 1 base to trimming and J lost 1 base, with 14 bases between them. For the CDR3, the DNA is TGTGCCAGCAGTTACTTCCTCACGGGACATTCCTACGAGCAGTACTTC. Its translation: CASSYFLTGHSYEQYF.

V is TRBV7-2 and J is TRBJ2-7, with 11 bases lining up with TRBD1. The CDR3 is 15 amino acids. V was pared by 3 bases and J by 2 bases, with 3 bases of the junction left unmatched. Germline V lookup: CDR1 SGHTA, CDR2 FQGNSA. The CDR3 DNA reads as TGTGCCAGCAGCTTTGGGACAGGGGGGACCTACGAGCAGTACTTC. Protein: CASSFGTGGTYEQYF. Drawing the rest from reference TRBV7-2 and TRBJ2-7, the complete variable domain is GAGVSQSPSNKVTEKGKDVELRCDPISGHTALYWYRQSLGQGLEFLIYFQGNSAPDKSGLPSDRFSAERTGGSVSTLTIQRTQQEDSAVYLCASSFGTGGTYEQYFGPGTRLTVT.

The rearrangement links TRBV4-2 to TRBJ1-4; D gene uncertain. CDR1 is LGHNA, CDR2 YNFKEQ, per germline. This CDR3 contains 13 residues. V shed 4 bases and J shed 4 bases, with 7 bases lying between them. The CDR3 bases are TGTGCCAGCAGCCCACAAGTTAATGAAAAACTGTTTTTT. This encodes CASSPQVNEKLFF.

The DNA of the CDR3 is TGTGCCAGCAGCTCGACAGGGGGGGGGTACGAGCAGTACTTC. Translation: CASSSTGGGYEQYF. The chain carries TRBV27 and TRBJ2-7, with TRBD1 matching 9 bases. Germline CDR1 is MNHEY and CDR2 is SMNVEV (reference sequence). This CDR3 region has 14 residues. With 6 bases clipped from V and 4 bases from J, the junction kept 7 bases outside the gene matches.

This chain joins TRBV13 and TRBJ2-1; D not resolved. This CDR3 is 13 amino acids long. V dropped 5 bases and J dropped 6 bases, with 11 bases sitting between them. CDR1 is PRHDT and CDR2 is FYEKMQ in the germline V gene (reference sequence). The CDR3 is CASSLTGGNEQFF. CDR3 DNA: TGTGCCAGCAGCCTAACCGGTGGCAATGAGCAGTTCTTC.

V gene TRBV19 combines with J gene TRBJ2-2; tentative D call: TRBD2 (6 bases). From germline, CDR1 is LNHDA and CDR2 SQIVND (reference sequence). This CDR3 has 13 amino acids. V was pared by 4 bases and J by 5 bases, with 8 bases between. CDR3: CASSSRGTGELFF. The CDR3 DNA reads as TGTGCCAGTAGTAGCCGGGGGACCGGGGAGCTGTTTTTT.

For this clone: The sample has other DNA sequences that encode this CDR3 too. The chain couples TRBV5-1 to TRBJ2-1, with 9 bases identical to TRBD2. With 3 bases clipped from V and 0 bases from J, the junction kept 1 base outside the gene matches. The CDR3 is made up of 15 amino acids. Germline CDR1 SGHRS, CDR2 YFSETQ. CDR3 DNA sequence: TGCGCCAGCAGCTGGACTAGCGACTCCTACAATGAGCAGTTCTTC. Encoded protein: CASSWTSDSYNEQFF.

V gene TRBV30 combines with J gene TRBJ2-5, with D possibly TRBD2 on 7 matching bases. The CDR3 contains 14 residues. Trimming stripped 1 base from V and 5 bases from J, with 14 bases between. CDR1 and CDR2 from the germline V gene are GTSNPN and SVGIG (reference sequence). DNA of the CDR3: TGTGCCTGGAGTGGGAAACAGGGAGGGGAGACCCAGTACTTC. Translated: CAWSGKQGGETQYF.

Comment on this clone: The junction departs from germline at one end; a sequencing error may be responsible. The chain joins TRBV7-7 to TRBJ2-5, with 11 bases fitting TRBD1. The CDR3 covers 16 residues. Germline values: CDR1 SSHAT, CDR2 FNYEAQ (reference sequence). Here the CDR3 DNA reads TGTGCTAGCAGCTTAGGAGGGACAGGGGGGACGGAGACCCAGTACTTC. Translation gives CASSLGGTGGTETQYF.

V usage is TRBV5-1 and J usage is TRBJ2-1; 9 bases are shared with TRBD2. V was pared by 5 bases and J by 7 bases, with 13 bases of the junction left unmatched. The CDR3 is made up of 16 amino acids. Germline V gene data show CDR1 as SGHRS and CDR2 as YFSETQ. CDR3 DNA: TGCGCCAGCAGGCGAGCTAGCGGGACCTGGGATAATGAGCAGTTCTTC. Translating it yields CASRRASGTWDNEQFF.

This clone was seen more than once but under ten times. This rearrangement joins TRBV5-5 to TRBJ2-5; unclear D gene. V lost 4 bases and J 5 bases, leaving 12 bases between the germline ends. The CDR3 extends over 13 amino acids. Germline loops: CDR1 SGHKS, CDR2 YYEKEE (reference sequence). The CDR3 region has the DNA TGTGCCAGCAGCCCTCAGCAGGCGGAGACCCAGTACTTC. It codes for CASSPQQAETQYF.

The V and J genes are TRBV21-1 and TRBJ1-1. TRBV21-1 is shown as a pseudogene. This CDR3 has 15 residues. CDR3 bases: TGTGCCAGCAGCAAAGATGGGGGACCGAACACTGAAGCTTTCTTT. Protein sequence: CASSKDGGPNTEAFF.

CDR3: CASRGENSYEQYF. The DNA for the CDR3 is TGTGCCAGCAGAGGGGAGAACTCCTACGAGCAGTACTTC. The chain recombines TRBV6-1 with TRBJ2-7; possibly TRBD1 or TRBD2 for D (5 bases each). V lost 6 bases to trimming and J lost 0 bases, with 9 bases between them. The germline V gene has CDR1 MNHNS and CDR2 SASEGT. This CDR3 is built from 13 residues.

On this clone itself: Other DNA variants within this sample encode the same CDR3. V usage is TRBV5-1 and J usage is TRBJ2-7; D is perhaps TRBD1 (7 bases). This CDR3 is built from 12 residues. Germline values: CDR1 SGHRS, CDR2 YFSETQ. V gave up 5 bases and J gave up 4 bases, with 10 bases separating them. The CDR3 sequence: CASSSGGYEQYF. In DNA, the CDR3 is TGCGCCAGCAGTTCAGGGGGGTACGAGCAGTACTTC.

The V call is TRBV5-3, the J call TRBJ2-4; D might be TRBD1 (5 bases). TRBV5-3 is placed among ORFs of uncertain function. There are 17 residues in the CDR3. V was clipped by 4 bases and J by 0 bases, with 17 bases between them. The CDR3 spells CARSRRFRAAAKNIQYF. CDR3 bases: TGTGCCAGAAGCCGTCGCTTCAGGGCGGCAGCCAAAAACATTCAGTACTTC.

The gene calls are TRBV7-2 and TRBJ2-2; D gene uncertain. Trimming took off 3 bases at V and 4 bases at J, with 9 bases between the two ends. Germline lookup yields CDR1 SGHTA and CDR2 FQGNSA. This CDR3 is 14 amino acids long. The CDR3 bases are TGTGCCAGCAGCTTTTCCTTACTCACCGGGGAGCTGTTTTTT. It codes for CASSFSLLTGELFF.